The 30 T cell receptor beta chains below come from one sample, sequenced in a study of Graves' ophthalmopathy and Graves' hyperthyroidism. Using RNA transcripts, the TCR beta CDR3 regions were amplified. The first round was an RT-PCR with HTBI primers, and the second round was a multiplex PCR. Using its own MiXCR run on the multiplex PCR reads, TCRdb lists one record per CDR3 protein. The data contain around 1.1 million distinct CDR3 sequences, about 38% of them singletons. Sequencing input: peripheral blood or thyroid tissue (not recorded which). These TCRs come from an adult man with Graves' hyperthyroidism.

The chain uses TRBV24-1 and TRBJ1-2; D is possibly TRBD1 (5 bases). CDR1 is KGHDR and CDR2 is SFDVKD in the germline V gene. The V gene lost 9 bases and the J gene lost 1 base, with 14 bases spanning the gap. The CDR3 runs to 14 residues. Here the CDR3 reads CATASGGDNYGYTF. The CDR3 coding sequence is TGTGCCACCGCCTCCGGAGGGGATAACTATGGCTACACCTTC.

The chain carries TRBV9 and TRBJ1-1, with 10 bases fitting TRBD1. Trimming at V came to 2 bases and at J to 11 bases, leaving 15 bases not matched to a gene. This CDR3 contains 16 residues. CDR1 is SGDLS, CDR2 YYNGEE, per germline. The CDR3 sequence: CASSVRDRGRPQEAFF. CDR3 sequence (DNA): TGTGCCAGCAGCGTCCGGGACAGGGGAAGGCCACAAGAGGCTTTCTTT.

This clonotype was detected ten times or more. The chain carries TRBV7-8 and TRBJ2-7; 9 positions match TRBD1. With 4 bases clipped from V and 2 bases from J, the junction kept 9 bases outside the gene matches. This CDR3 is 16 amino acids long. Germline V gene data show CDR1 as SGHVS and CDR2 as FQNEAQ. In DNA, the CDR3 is TGTGCCAGCAGCTCCCCTCGGCGACAGGGGGCCTACGAGCAGTACTTC. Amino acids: CASSSPRRQGAYEQYF.

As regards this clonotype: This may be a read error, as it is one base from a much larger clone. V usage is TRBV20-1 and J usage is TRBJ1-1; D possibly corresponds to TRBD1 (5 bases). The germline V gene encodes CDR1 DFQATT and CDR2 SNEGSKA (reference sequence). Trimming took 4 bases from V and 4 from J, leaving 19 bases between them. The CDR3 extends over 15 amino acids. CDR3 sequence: CSAKGGTVRGTEAFF. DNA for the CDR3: TGCAGTGCTAAAGGTGGGACGGTAAGGGGCACTGAAGCTTTCTTT.

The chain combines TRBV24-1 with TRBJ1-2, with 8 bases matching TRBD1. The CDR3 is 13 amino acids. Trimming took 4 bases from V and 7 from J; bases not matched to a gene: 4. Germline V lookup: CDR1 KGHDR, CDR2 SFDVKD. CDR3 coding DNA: TGTGCCACCAGTGACGCAGGGGGCCGTGGCTACACCTTC. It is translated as CATSDAGGRGYTF.

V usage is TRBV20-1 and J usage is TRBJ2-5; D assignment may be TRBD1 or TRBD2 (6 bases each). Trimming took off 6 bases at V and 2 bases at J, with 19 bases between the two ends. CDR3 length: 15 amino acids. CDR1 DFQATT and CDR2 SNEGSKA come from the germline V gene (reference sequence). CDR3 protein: CSASLNQGRQETQYF. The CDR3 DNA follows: TGCAGTGCCAGCCTTAACCAGGGGAGGCAAGAGACCCAGTACTTC.

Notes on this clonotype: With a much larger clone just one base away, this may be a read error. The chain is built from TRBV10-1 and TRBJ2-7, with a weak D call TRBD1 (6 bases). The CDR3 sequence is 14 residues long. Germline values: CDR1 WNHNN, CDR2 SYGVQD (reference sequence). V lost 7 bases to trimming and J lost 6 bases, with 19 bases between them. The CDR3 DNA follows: TGCGCCAGCATTCTCCTTTCAGGGGAGCGCGAGCAGTACTTC. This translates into CASILLSGEREQYF.

The chain's CDR3 is CASRPRTPSGYEQYF. As DNA, the CDR3 is TGTGCCAGCAGACCCCGGACACCGTCGGGCTACGAGCAGTACTTC. This rearrangement joins TRBV10-3 to TRBJ2-7, with D possibly being TRBD1 (5 bases). Germline lookup yields CDR1 ENHRY and CDR2 SYGVKD. The CDR3 has 15 residues. The ends were cut back, 10 bases at V and 3 bases at J, with 22 bases in the middle.

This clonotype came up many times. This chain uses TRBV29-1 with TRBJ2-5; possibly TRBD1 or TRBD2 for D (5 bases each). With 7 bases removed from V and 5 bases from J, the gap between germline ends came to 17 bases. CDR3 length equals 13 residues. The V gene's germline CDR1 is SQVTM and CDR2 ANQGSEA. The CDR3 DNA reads TGCAGCGCCCCGGGACCTAACCCTGAGACCCAGTACTTC. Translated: CSAPGPNPETQYF.

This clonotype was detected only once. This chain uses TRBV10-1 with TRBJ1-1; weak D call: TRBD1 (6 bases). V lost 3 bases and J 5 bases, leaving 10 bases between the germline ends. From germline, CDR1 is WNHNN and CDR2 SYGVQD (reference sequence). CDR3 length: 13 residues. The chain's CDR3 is CASSDQGLTEAFF. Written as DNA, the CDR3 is TGCGCCAGCAGTGACCAGGGGTTGACTGAAGCTTTCTTT.

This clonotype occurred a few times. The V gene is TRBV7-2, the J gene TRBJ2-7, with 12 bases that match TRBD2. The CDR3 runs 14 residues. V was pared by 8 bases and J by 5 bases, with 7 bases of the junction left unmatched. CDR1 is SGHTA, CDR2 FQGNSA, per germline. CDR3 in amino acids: CASYIRLAGDEQYF. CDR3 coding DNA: TGTGCCAGCTACATTAGACTAGCGGGAGACGAGCAGTACTTC. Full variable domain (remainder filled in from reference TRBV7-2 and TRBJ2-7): GAGVSQSPSNKVTEKGKDVELRCDPISGHTALYWYRQSLGQGLEFLIYFQGNSAPDKSGLPSDRFSAERTGGSVSTLTIQRTQQEDSAVYLCASYIRLAGDEQYFGPGTRLTVT.

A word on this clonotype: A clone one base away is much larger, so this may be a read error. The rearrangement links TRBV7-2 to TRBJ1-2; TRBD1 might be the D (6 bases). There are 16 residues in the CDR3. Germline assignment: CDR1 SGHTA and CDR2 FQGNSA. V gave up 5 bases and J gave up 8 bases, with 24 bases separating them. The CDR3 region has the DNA TGTGCCAGCAGCCGGGTTTTTACAGGGAGCATGGAAGGCTACACCTTC. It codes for CASSRVFTGSMEGYTF. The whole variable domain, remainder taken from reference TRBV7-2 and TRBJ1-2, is GAGVSQSPSNKVTEKGKDVELRCDPISGHTALYWYRQSLGQGLEFLIYFQGNSAPDKSGLPSDRFSAERTGGSVSTLTIQRTQQEDSAVYLCASSRVFTGSMEGYTFGSGTRLTVV.

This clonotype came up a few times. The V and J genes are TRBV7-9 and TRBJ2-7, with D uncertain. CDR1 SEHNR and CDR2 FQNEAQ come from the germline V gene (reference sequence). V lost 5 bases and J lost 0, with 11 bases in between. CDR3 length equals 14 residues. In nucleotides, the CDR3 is TGTGCCAGCAGCCAAGCTCTGAGCTCCTACGAGCAGTACTTC. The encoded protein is CASSQALSSYEQYF.

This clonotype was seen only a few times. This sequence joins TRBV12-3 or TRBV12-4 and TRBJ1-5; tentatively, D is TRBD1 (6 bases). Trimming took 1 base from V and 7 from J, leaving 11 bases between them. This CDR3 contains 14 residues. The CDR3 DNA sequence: TGTGCCAGCAGTTTAGAGGGGGGTGTACAGCCCCAGCATTTT. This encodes CASSLEGGVQPQHF.

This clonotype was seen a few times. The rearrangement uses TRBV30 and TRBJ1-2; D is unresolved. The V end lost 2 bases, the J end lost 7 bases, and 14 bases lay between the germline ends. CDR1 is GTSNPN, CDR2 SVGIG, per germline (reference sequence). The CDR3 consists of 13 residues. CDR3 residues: CAWSTSRSSGYTF. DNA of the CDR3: TGTGCCTGGAGTACATCCCGCTCGAGTGGCTACACCTTC.

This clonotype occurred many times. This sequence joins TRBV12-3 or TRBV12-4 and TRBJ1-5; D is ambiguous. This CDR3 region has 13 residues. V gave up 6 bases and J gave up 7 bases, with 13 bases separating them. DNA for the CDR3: TGTGCCAGCAGCTTGGGTGGCGGACAGCCCCAGCATTTT. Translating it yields CASSLGGGQPQHF.

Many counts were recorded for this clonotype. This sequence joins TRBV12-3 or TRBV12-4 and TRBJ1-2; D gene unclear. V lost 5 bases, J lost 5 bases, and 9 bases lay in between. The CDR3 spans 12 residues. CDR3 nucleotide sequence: TGTGCCAGCAGTAAGACGGGGTATGGCTACACCTTC. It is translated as CASSKTGYGYTF.

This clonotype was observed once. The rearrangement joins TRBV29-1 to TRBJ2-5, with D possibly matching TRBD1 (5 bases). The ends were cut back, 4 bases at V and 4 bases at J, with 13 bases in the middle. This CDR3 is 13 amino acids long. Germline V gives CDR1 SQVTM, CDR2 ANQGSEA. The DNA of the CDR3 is TGCAGCGTTGGACCAGGGTTGCGAGAGACCCAGTACTTC. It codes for CSVGPGLRETQYF. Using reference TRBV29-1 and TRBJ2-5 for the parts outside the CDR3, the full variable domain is SAVISQKPSRDICQRGTSLTIQCQVDSQVTMMFWYRQQPGQSLTLIATANQGSEATYESGFVIDKFPISRPNLTFSTLTVSNMSPEDSSIYLCSVGPGLRETQYFGPGTRLLVL.

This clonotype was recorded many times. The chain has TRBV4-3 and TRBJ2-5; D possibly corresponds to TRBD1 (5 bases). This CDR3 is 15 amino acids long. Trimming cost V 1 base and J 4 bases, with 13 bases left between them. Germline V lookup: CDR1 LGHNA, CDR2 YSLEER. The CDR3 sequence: CASSQVDQGRETQYF. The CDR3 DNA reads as TGCGCCAGCAGCCAAGTGGACCAGGGCAGAGAGACCCAGTACTTC.

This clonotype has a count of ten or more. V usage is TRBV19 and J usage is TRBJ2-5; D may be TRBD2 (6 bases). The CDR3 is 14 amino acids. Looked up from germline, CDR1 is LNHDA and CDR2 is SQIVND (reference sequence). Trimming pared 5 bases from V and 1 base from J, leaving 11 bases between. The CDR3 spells CASSQEGGQETQYF. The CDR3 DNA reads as TGTGCCAGTAGTCAGGAGGGAGGCCAAGAGACCCAGTACTTC.

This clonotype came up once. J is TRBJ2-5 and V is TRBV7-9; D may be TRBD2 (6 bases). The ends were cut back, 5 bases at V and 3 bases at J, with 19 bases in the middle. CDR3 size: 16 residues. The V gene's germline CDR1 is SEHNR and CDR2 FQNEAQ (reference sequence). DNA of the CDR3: TGTGCCAGCAGCACATCCCGGGACGGGGGAAAAGAGACCCAGTACTTC. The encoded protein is CASSTSRDGGKETQYF.

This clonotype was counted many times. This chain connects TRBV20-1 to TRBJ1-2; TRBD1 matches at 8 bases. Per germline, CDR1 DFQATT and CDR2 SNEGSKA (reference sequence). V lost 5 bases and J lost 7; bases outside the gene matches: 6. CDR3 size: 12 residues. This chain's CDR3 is CSAGQGIGGYTF. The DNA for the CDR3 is TGCAGTGCTGGACAGGGAATTGGTGGCTACACCTTC.

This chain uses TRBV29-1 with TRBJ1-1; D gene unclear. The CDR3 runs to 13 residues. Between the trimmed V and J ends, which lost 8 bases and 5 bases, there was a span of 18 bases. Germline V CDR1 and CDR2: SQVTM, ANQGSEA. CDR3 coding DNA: TGCAGCAGCCGTGGGAGGTACGAGACTGAAGCTTTCTTT. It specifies CSSRGRYETEAFF.

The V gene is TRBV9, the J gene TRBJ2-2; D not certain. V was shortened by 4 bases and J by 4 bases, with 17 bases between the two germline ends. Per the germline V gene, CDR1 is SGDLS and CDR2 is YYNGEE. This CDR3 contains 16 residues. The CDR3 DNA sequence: TGTGCCAGCAGCTCGCGCGGCAGCCTGATCACCGGGGAGCTGTTTTTT. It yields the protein CASSSRGSLITGELFF.

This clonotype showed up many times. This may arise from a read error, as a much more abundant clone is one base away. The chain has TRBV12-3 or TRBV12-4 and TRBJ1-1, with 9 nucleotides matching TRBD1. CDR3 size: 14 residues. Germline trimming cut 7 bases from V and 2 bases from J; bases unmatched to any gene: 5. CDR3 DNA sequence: TGTGCCAGCACCCGGGACAGGGTTAACACTGAAGCTTTCTTT. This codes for CASTRDRVNTEAFF.

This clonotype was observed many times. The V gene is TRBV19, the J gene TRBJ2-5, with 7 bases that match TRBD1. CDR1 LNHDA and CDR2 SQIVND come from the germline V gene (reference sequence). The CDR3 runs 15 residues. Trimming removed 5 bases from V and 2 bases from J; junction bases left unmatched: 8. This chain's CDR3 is CASSFVSGQQETQYF. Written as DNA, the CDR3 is TGTGCCAGTAGTTTTGTCTCGGGACAGCAAGAGACCCAGTACTTC.

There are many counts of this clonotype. For the CDR3, the DNA is TGTGCCAGCAGCTTACGCCAGGGAGACTATAGCAATCAGCCCCAGCATTTT. It codes for CASSLRQGDYSNQPQHF. V usage is TRBV7-8 and J usage is TRBJ1-5, with D tentatively TRBD1 (5 bases). CDR1 SGHVS and CDR2 FQNEAQ come from the germline V gene. V lost 2 bases and J lost 0, with 14 bases in between. The CDR3 contains 17 residues.

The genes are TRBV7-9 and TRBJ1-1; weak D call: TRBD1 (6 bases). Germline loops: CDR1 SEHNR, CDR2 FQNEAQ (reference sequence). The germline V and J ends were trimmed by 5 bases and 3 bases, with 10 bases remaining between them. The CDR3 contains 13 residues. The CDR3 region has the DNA TGTGCCAGCAGCCCCTCAGGGGACACTGAAGCTTTCTTT. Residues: CASSPSGDTEAFF.

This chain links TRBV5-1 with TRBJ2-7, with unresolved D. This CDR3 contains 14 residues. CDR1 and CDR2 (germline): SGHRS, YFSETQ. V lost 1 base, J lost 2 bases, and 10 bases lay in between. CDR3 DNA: TGCGCCAGCAGCTTGAAGGCACCACCCTACGAGCAGTACTTC. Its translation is CASSLKAPPYEQYF.

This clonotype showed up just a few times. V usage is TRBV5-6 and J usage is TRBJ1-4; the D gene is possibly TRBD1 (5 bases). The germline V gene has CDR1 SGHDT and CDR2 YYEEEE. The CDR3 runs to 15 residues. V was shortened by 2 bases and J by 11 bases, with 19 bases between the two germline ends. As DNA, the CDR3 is TGTGCCAGCAGCTTAGTCGGGACGGGCGATGGGAAACTGTTTTTT. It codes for CASSLVGTGDGKLFF.